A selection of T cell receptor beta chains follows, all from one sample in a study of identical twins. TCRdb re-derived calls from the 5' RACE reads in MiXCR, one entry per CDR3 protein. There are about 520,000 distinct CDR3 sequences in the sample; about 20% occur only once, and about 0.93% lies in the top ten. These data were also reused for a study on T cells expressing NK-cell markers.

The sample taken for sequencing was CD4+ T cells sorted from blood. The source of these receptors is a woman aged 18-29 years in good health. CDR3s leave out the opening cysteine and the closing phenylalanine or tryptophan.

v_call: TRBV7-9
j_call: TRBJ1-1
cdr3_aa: ASSVDGTFEAF

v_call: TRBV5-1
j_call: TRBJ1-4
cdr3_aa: ASSLGTMGEKLF

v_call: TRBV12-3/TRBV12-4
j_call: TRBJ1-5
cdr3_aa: ASSLSRGSNQPQH

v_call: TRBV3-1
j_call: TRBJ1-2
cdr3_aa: ASSQEEGTGYT

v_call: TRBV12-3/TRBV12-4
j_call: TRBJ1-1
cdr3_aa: ASSAPGARPEAF

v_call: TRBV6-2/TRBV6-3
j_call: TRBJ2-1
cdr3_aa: ASSYSQVYNEQF

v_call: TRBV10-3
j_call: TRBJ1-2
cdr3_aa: AIARENYGYT

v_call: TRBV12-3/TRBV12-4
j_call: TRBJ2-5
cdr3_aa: ASSFRELAVETQY

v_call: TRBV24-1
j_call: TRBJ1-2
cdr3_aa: ATSDSRTGYGYT

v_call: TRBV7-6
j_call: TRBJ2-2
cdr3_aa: ASSFSEGGELF

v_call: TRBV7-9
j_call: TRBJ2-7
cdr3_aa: ASSRLVGDRVYEQY

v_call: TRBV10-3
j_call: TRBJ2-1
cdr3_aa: AISESRPLGNEQF

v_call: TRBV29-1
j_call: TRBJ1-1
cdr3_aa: SVLTGGVNTEAF

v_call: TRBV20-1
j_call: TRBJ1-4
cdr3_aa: SARGTGTVNEKLF

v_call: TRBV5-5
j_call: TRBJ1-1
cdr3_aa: ASSLFSQADTEAF

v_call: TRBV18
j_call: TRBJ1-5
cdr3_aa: ASSPGTGGIPQH

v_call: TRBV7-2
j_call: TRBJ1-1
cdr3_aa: ASSQDRVPFYTEAF

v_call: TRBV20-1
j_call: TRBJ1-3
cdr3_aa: SATRVSGNTIY

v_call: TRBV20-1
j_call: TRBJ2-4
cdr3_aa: SVSEGRNIQY

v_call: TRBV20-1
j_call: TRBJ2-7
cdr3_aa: SAAPGGEEY

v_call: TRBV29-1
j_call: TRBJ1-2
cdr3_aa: SVFWGQSGYT

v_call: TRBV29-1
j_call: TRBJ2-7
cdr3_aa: SVDVRPPTYEQY

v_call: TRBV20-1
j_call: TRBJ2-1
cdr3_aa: SARDPHNEQF

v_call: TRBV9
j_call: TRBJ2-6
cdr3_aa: ASSEGTSGANVLT

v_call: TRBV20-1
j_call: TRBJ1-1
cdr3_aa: SASRDPYNTEAF

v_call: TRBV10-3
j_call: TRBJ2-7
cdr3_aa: AIEATSSTEQY

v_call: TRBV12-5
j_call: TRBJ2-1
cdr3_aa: ASEGYNEQF

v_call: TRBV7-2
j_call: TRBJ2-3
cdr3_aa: ASSLDAGSRDTQY

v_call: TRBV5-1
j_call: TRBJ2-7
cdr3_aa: ASGTGFNSYEQY

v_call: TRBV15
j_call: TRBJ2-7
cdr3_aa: ATSRDRDQVSPY

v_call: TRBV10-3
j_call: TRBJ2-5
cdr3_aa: AIRSSGGQETQY

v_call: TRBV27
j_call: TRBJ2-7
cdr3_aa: ASSTRASSYEQY

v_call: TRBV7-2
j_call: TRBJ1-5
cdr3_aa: ASSLVTGGPNQPQH

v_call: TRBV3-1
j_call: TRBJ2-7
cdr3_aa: ASSQDGPYEQY

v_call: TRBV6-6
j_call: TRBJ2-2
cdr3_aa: ASSLDWTGELF

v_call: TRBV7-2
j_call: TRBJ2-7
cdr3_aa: ASSLASGSSYEQY

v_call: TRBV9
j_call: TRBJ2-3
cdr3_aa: ASSVERGSTDTQY

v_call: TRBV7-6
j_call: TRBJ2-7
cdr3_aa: ASSLQVGSPYEQY

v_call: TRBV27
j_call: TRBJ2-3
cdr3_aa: ASSGDGTIPDTQY

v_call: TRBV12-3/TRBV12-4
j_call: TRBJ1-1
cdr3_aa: ASSARDRSTEAF

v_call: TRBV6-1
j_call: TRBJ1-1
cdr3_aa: ASRRQGRYTEAF

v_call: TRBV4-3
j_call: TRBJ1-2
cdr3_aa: ASSHGQGGDYGYT

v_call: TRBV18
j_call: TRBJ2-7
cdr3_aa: ASSPAGLVGASYEQY

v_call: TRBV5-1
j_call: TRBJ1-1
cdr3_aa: ASLITPGNTEAF

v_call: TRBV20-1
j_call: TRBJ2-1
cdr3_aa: SARRSAHHEQF

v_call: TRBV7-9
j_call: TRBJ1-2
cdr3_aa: ASSVLPDSLAYGYT

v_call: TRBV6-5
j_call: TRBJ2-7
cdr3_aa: ASSYSGQGHEQY

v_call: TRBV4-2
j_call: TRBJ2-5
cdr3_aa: ASSRQWLHAETQY

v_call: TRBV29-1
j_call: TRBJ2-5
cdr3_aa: SVERLAGAFQETQY

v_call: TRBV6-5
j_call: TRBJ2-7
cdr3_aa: ASRSDGRAFH

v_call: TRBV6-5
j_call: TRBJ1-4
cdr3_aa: ASSYSTGVNEKLF

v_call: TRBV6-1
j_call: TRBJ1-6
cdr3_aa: ASRQGLSGSPLH

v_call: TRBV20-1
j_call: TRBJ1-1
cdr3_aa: SATDTNTEAF

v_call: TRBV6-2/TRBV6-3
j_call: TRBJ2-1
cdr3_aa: ASSLAGSNYNEQF

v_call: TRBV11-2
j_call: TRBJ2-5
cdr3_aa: ASSFGRSWETQY

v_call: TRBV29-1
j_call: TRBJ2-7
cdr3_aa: SVRGASYEQY

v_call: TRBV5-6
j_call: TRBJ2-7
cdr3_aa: ASSLLGQFPYEQY

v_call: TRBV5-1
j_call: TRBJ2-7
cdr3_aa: ASKHGTYEQY

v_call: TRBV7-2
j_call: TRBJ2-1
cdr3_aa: ASSLGLAGGLDNEQF

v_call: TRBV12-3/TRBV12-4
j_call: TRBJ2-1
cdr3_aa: ASSLLSGRVDNEQF